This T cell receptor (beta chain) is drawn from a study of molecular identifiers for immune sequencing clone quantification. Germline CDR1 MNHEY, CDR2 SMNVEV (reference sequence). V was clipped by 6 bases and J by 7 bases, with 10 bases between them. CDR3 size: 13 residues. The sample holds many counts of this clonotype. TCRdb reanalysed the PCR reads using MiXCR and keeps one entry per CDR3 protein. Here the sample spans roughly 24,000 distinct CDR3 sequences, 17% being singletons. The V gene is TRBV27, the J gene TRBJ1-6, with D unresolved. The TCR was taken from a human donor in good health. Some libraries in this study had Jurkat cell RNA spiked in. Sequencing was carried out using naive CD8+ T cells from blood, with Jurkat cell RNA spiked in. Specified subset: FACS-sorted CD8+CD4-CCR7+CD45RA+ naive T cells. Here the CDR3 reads CASSYTRNSPLHF. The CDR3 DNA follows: TGTGCCAGCAGCTATACTCGAAATTCACCCCTCCACTTT.